This T cell receptor beta chain appears in the sequencing data of a study of cytomegalovirus exposure and HLA in healthy donors. The CDR3 has 14 amino acids. Trimming left V 7 bases short and J 6 bases short, with 18 bases between. The germline gives CDR1 MNHNS, CDR2 SASEGT. The PCR contained 60 Vbeta and 13 Jbeta primers. TCRdb's table, derived via immunoSEQ multiplex PCR, lists solely in-frame clones and lacks some. The table shows some 150,000 clones, with 80% to 90% occurring only once. V gene TRBV6-1 combines with J gene TRBJ1-2; the D gene is possibly TRBD1 (5 bases). Specimen: PBMCs. This sequence was found in a woman between 45 and 65 years old in good health and CMV-seronegative. For the CDR3, the DNA is TGTGCCAGCACCTTTCTGGGCAGGGAAGATGGCTACACCTTC. Its protein is CASTFLGREDGYTF.